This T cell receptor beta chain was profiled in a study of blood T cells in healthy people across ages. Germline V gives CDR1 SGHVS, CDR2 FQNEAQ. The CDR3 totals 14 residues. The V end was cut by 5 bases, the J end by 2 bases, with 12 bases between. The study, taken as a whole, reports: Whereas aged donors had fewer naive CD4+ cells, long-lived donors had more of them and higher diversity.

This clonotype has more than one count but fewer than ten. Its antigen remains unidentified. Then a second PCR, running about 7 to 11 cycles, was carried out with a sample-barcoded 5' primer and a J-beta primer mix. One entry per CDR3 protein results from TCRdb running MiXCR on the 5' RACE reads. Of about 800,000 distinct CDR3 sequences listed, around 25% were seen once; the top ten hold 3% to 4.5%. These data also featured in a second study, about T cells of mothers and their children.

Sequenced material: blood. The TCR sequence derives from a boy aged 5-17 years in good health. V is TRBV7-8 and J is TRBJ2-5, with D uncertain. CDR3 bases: TGTGCCAGCAGCCCCGCCCTAATACAAGAGACCCAGTACTTC. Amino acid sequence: CASSPALIQETQYF.